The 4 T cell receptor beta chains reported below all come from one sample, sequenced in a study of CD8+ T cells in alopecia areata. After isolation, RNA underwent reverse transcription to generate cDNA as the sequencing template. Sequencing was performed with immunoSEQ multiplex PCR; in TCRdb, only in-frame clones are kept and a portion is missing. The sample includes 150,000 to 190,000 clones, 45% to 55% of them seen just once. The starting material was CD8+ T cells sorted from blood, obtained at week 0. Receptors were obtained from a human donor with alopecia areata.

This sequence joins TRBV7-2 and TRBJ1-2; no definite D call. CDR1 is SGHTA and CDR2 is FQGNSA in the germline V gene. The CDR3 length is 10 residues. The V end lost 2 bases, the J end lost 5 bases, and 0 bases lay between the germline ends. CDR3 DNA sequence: TGTGCCAGCAGCTTATATGGCTACACCTTC. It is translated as CASSLYGYTF.

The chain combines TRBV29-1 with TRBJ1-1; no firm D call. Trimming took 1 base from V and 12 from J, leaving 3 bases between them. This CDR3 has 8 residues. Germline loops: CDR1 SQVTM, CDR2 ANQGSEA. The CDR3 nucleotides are TGCAGCGTTGAAGGGTCTTTCTTT. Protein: CSVEGSFF.

The CDR3 here is CSVEDSRAGGGYTF. The DNA for the CDR3 is TGCAGCGTTGAAGATAGTAGGGCAGGGGGCGGCTACACCTTC. This sequence joins TRBV29-1 and TRBJ1-2; 8 bases are shared with TRBD1. V dropped 0 bases and J dropped 8; count of bases not matched to a gene: 8. Germline loops: CDR1 SQVTM, CDR2 ANQGSEA. The CDR3 has 14 residues.

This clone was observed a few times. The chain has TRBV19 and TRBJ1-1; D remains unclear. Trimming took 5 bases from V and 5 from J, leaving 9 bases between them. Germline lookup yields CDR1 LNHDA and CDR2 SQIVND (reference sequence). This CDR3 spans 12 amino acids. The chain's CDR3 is CASSEQLTEAFF. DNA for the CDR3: TGTGCCAGTAGTGAACAGCTAACTGAAGCTTTCTTT.